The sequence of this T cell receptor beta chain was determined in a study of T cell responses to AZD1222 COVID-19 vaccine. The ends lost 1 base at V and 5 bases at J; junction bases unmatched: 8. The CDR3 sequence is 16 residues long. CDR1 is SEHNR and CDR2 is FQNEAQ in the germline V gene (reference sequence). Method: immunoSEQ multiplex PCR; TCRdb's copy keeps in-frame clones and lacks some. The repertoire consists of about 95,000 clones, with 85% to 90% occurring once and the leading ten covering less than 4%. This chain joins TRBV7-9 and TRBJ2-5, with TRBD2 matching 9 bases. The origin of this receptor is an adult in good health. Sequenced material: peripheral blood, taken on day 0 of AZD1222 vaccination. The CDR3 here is CASSLGNAGGLETQYF. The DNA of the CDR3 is TGTGCCAGCAGCTTAGGAAATGCGGGGGGGCTGGAGACCCAGTACTTC.